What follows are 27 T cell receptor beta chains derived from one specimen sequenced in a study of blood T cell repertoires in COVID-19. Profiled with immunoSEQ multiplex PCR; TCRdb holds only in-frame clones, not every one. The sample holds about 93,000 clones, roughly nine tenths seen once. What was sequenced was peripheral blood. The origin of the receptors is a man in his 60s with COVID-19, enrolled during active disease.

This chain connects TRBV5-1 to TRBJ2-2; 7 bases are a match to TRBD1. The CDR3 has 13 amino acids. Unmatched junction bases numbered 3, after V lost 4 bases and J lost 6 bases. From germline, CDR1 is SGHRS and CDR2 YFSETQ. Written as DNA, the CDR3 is TGCGCCAGCAGCACCACAGGGGCCGGGGAGCTGTTTTTT. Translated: CASSTTGAGELFF.

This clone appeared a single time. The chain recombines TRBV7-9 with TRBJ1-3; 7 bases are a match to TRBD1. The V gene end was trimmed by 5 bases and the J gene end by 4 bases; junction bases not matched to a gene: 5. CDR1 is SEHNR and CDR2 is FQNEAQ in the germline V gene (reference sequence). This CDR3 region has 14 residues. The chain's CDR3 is CASSPGTAGNTIYF. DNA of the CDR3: TGTGCCAGCAGCCCCGGGACAGCGGGAAACACCATATATTTT. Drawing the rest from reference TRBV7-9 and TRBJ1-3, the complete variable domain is DTGVSQNPRHKITKRGQNVTFRCDPISEHNRLYWYRQTLGQGPEFLTYFQNEAQLEKSRLLSDRFSAERPKGSFSTLEIQRTEQGDSAMYLCASSPGTAGNTIYFGEGSWLTVV.

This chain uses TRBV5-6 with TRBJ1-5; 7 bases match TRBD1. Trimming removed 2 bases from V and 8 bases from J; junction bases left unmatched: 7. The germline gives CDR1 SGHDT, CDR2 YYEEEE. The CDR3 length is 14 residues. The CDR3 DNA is TGTGCCAGCAGCTTTCAAGGGGGCTTTAAGCCCCAGCATTTT. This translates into CASSFQGGFKPQHF.

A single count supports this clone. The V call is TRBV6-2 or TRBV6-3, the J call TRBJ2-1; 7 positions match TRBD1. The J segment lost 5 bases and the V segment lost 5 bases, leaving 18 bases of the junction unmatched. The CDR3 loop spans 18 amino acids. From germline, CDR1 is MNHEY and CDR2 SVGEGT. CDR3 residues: CASSTSTYRGGLHNEQFF. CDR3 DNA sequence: TGTGCCAGCAGTACCTCTACTTACAGGGGTGGGCTGCACAATGAGCAGTTCTTC.

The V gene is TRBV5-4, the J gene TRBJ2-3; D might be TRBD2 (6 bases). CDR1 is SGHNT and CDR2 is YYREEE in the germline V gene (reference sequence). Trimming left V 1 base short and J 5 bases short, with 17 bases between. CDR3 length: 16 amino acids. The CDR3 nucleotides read TGTGCCAGCAGCTTGTTTGACGCGGGGAGTGAAGATACGCAGTATTTT. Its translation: CASSLFDAGSEDTQYF.

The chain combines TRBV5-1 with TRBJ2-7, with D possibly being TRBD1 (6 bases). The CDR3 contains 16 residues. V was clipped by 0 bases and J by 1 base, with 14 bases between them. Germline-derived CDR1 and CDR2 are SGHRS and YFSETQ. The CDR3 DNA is TGCGCCAGCAGCTTGGCGCCCGGGACACCTTCCTACGAGCAGTACTTC. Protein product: CASSLAPGTPSYEQYF.

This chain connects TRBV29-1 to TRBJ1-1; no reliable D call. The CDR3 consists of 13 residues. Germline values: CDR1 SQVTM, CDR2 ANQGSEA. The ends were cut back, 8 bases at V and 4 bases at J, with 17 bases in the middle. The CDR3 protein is CSTESVFGTEAFF. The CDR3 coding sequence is TGCAGCACCGAATCGGTGTTCGGCACTGAAGCTTTCTTT.

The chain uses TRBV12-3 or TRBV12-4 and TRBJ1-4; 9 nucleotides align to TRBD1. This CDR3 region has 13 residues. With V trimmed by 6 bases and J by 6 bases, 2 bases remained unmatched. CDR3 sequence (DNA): TGTGCCAGCAGGTGGACAGGGGATGAAAAACTGTTTTTT. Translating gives CASRWTGDEKLFF.

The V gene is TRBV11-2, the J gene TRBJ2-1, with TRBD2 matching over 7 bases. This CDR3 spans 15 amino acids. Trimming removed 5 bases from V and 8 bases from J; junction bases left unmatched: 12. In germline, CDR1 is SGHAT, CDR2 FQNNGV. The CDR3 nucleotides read TGTGCCAGCAGCCTGTGGGGAAGCGCGGGAGATGAGCAGTTCTTC. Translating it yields CASSLWGSAGDEQFF.

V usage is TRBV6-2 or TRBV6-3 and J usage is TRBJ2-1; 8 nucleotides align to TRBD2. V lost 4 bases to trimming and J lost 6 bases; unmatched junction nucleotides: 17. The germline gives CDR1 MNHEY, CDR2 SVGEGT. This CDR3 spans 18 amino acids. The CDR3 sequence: CASSLLRGSGLDGNEQFF. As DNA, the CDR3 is TGTGCCAGCAGTTTGTTAAGGGGTTCGGGACTAGACGGCAATGAGCAGTTCTTC.

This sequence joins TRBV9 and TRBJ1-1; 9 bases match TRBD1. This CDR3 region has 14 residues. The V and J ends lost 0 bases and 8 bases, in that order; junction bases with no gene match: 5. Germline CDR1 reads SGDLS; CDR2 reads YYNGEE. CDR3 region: CASSVEGQGTEAFF. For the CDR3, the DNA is TGTGCCAGCAGCGTAGAGGGACAGGGTACCGAAGCTTTCTTT. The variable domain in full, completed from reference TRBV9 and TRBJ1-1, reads DSGVTQTPKHLITATGQRVTLRCSPRSGDLSVYWYQQSLDQGLQFLIQYYNGEERAKGNILERFSAQQFPDLHSELNLSSLELGDSALYFCASSVEGQGTEAFFGQGTRLTVV.

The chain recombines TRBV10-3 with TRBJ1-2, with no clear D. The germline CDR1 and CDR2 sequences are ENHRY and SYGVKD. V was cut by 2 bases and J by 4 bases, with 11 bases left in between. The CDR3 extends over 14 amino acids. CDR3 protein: CAISELYGLYGYTF. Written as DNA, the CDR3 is TGTGCCATCAGTGAGCTCTACGGACTCTATGGCTACACCTTC.

CDR3 coding DNA: TGTGCCGGAACTAGCGGGAATAATGAGCAGTTCTTC. As protein: CAGTSGNNEQFF. The J gene is TRBJ2-1, the V gene TRBV2, with 10 bases matching TRBD2. The V segment lost 11 bases and the J segment 7 bases; nucleotides outside the gene matches: 5. This CDR3 region has 12 residues. Germline V gene data show CDR1 as SNHLY and CDR2 as FYNNEI.

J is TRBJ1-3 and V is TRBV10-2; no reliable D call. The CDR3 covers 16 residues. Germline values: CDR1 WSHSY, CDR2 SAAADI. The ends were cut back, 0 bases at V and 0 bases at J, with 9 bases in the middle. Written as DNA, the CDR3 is TGCGCCAGCAGTGAGTCTGGCGGTGACTCTGGAAACACCATATATTTT. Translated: CASSESGGDSGNTIYF.

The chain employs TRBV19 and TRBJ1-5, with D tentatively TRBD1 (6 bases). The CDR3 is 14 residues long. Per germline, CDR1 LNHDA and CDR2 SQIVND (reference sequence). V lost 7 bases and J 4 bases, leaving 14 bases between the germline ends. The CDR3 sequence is CASTPTGRNQPQHF. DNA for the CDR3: TGTGCCAGTACCCCGACAGGCCGTAATCAGCCCCAGCATTTT.

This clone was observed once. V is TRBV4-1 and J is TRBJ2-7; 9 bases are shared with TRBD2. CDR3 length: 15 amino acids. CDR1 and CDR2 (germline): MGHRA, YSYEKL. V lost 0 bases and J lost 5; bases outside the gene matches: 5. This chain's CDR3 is CASSQDQREVDEQYF. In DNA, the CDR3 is TGCGCCAGCAGCCAAGATCAGCGGGAGGTTGACGAGCAGTACTTC.

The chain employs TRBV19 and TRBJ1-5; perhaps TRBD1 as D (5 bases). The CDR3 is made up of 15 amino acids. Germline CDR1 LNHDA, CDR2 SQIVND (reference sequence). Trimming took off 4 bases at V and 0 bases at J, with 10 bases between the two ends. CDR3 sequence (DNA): TGTGCCAGTAGTAACCAGGGCCATAGCAATCAGCCCCAGCATTTT. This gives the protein CASSNQGHSNQPQHF.

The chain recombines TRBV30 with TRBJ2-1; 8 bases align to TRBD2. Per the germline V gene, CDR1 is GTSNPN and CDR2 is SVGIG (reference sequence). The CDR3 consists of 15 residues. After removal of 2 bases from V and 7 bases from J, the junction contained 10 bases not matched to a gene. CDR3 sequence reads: CAWSPAGGGWNEQFF. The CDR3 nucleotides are TGTGCCTGGAGTCCCGCGGGAGGAGGGTGGAATGAGCAGTTCTTC.

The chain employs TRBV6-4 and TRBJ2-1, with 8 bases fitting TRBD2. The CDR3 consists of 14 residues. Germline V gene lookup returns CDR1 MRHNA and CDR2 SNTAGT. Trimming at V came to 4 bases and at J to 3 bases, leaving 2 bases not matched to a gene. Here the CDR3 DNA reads TGTGCCAGCAGTGCCGGGGGGGGCTACAATGAGCAGTTCTTC. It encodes CASSAGGGYNEQFF.

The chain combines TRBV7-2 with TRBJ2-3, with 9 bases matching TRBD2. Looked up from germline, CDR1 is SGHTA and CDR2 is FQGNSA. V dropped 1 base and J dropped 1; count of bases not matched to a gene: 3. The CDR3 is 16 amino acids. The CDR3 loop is CASSLVPSGGTDTQYF. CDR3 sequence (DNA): TGTGCCAGCAGCTTAGTTCCTAGCGGGGGCACAGATACGCAGTATTTT.

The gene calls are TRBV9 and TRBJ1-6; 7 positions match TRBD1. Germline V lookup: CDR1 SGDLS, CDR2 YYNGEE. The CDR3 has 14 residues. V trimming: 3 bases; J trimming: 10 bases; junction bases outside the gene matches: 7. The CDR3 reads CASSATGLGSPLHF. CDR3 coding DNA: TGTGCCAGCAGCGCGACAGGGTTAGGATCACCCCTCCACTTT.

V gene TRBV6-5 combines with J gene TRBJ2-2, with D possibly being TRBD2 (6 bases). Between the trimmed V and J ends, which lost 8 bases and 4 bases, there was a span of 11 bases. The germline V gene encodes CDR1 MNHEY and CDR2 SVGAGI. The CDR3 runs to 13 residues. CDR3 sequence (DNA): TGTGCCAGCCTCGGGAGAAGCACCGGGGAGCTGTTTTTT. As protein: CASLGRSTGELFF.

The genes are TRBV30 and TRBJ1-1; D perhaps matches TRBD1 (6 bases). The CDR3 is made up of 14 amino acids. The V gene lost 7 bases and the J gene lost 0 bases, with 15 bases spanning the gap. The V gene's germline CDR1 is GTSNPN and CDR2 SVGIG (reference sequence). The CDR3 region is CASYKDSLNTEAFF. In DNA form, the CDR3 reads TGTGCCTCCTACAAGGACAGCCTGAACACTGAAGCTTTCTTT.

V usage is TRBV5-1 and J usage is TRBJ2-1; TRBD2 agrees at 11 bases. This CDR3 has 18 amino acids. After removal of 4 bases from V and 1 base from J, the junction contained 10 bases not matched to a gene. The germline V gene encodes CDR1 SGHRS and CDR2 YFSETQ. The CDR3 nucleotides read TGCGCCAGCAGCCCCGACCCACTAGCGGGAGCATCCTACAATGAGCAGTTCTTC. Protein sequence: CASSPDPLAGASYNEQFF. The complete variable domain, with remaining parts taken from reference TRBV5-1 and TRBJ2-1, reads KAGVTQTPRYLIKTRGQQVTLSCSPISGHRSVSWYQQTPGQGLQFLFEYFSETQRNKGNFPGRFSGRQFSNSRSEMNVSTLELGDSALYLCASSPDPLAGASYNEQFFGPGTRLTVL.

The CDR3 spells CASSGAVLASQNEQFF. The CDR3 DNA sequence: TGTGCCAGCAGCGGGGCCGTTCTAGCCTCTCAAAATGAGCAGTTCTTC. V is TRBV9 and J is TRBJ2-1; possibly TRBD2 for D (5 bases). Germline loops: CDR1 SGDLS, CDR2 YYNGEE. Trimming shortened V by 3 bases and J by 7 bases, and 20 bases separated the two germline ends. CDR3 size: 16 residues.

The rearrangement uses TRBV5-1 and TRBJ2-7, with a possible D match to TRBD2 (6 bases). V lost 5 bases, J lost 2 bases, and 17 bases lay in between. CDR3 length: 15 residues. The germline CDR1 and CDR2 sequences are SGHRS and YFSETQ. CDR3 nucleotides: TGCGCCAGCAGTGCGGCGGGACCGCTTACCTACGAGCAGTACTTC. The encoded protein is CASSAAGPLTYEQYF.

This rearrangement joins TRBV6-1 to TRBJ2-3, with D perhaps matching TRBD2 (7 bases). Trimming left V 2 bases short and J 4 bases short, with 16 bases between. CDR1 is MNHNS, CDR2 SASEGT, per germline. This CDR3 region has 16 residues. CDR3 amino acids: CASSEIPRGLSDTQYF. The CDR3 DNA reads TGTGCCAGCAGTGAAATCCCGCGGGGGCTGTCAGATACGCAGTATTTT.